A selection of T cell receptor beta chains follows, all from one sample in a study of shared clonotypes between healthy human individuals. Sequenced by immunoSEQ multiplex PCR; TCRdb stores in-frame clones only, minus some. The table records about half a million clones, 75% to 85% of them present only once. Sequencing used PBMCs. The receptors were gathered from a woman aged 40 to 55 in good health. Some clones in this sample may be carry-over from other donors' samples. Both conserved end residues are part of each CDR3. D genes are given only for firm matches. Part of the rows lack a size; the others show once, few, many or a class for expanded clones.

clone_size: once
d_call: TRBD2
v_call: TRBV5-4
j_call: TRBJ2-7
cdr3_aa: CASSRGTSYEQYF
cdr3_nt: TGTGCCAGCAGCAGAGGGACTAGCTACGAGCAGTACTTC

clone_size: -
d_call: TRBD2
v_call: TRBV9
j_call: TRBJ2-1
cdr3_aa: CASLPGLEGNEQFF
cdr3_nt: TGTGCCAGCCTCCCGGGACTAGAGGGTAATGAGCAGTTCTTC

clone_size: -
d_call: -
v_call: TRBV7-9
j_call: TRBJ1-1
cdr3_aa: CASSLVGGNTEAFF
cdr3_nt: TGTGCCAGCAGCTTAGTCGGGGGGAATACTGAAGCTTTCTTT

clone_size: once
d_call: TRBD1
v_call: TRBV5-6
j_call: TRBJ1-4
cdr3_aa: CASSLVGTAVEKLFF
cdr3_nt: TGTGCCAGCAGCTTGGTTGGGACAGCCGTGGAAAAACTGTTTTTT

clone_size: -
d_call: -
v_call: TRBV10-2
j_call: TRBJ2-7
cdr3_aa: CASSESFGVGEQYF
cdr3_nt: TGCGCCAGCAGTGAGTCATTCGGGGTGGGGGAGCAGTACTTC

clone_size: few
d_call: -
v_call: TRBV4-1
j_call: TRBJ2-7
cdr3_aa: CASSREGRGGRSYEQYF
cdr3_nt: TGCGCCAGCAGCCGGGAAGGGAGGGGGGGTCGGTCCTACGAGCAGTACTTC

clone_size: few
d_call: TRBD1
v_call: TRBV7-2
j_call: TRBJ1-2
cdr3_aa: CASSQQSTGGYGYTF
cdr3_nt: TGTGCCAGCAGCCAACAATCTACAGGGGGCTATGGCTACACCTTC

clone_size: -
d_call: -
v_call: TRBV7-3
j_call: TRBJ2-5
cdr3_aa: CASSPRAGETQYF
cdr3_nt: TGTGCCAGCAGCCCGAGGGCGGGAGAGACCCAGTACTTC

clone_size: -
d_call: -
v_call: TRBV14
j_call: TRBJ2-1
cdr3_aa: CASSLREHSSYNEQFF
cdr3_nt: TGTGCCAGCAGCCTTAGAGAGCATAGCTCCTACAATGAGCAGTTCTTC

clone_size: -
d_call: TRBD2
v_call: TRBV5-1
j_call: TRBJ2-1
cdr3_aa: CASAPSGTYNEQFF
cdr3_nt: TGCGCCAGCGCCCCTAGCGGGACCTACAATGAGCAGTTCTTC

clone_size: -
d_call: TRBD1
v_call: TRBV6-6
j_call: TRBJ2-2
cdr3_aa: CASSPRGQRITGELFF
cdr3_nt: TGTGCCAGCAGTCCTAGGGGACAGAGGATAACCGGGGAGCTGTTTTTT

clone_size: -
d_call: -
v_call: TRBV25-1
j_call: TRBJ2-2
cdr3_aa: CASSEPLRGGELFF
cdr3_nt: TGTGCCAGCAGTGAACCCCTAAGGGGCGGGGAGCTGTTTTTT

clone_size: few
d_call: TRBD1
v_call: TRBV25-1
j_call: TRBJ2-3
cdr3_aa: CASSPGTGSSTDTQYF
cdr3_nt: TGTGCCAGCAGCCCCGGGACAGGTTCTAGCACAGATACGCAGTATTTT

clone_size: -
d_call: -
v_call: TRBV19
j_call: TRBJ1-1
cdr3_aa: CASSIGTNVGTEAFF
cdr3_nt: TGTGCCAGTAGTATAGGGACAAATGTTGGCACTGAAGCTTTCTTT

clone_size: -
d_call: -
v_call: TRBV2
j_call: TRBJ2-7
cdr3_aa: CASTLDRSGLYEQYF
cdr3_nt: TGTGCCAGCACCTTGGACAGGAGCGGGCTCTACGAGCAGTACTTC

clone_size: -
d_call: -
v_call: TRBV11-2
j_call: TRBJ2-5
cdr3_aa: CASSSAQEQYF
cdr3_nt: TGTGCCAGCAGCTCCGCACAGGAGCAGTACTTC

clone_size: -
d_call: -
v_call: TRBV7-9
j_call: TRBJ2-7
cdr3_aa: CASSRTPSYEQYF
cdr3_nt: TGTGCCAGCTCCCGGACACCCTCCTACGAGCAGTACTTC

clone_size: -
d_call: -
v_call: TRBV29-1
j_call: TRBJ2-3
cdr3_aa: CSVERWQGGPDTQYF
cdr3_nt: TGCAGCGTTGAGCGTTGGCAGGGGGGCCCAGATACGCAGTATTTT

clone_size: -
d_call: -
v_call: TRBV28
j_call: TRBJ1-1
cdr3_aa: CASSFRTANTEAFF
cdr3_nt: TGTGCCAGCAGTTTCCGGACAGCGAACACTGAAGCTTTCTTT

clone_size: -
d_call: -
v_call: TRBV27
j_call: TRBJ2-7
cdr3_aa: CASSLGKRLYEQYF
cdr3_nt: TGTGCCAGCAGCCTGGGAAAGCGGCTATACGAGCAGTACTTC

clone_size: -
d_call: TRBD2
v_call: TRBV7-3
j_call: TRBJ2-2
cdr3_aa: CASSLRTSGSTGELFF
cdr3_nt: TGTGCCAGCAGCTTAAGGACTAGCGGGAGCACCGGGGAGCTGTTTTTT

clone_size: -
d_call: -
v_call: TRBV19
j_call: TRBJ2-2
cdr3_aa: CASRGTGELFF
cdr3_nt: TGTGCCAGCCGGGGCACCGGGGAGCTGTTTTTT

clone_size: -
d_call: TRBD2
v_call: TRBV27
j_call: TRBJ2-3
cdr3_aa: CASSLLAGGDTQYF
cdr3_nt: TGTGCCAGCAGTTTATTAGCGGGAGGAGATACGCAGTATTTT

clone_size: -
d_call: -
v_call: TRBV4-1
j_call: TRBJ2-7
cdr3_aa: CASSRKIGTPSSYEQYF
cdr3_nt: TGCGCCAGCAGCCGAAAGATCGGGACTCCGAGCTCCTACGAGCAGTACTTC

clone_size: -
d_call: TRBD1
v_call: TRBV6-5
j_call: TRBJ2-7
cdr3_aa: CASSETGDEQYF
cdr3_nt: TGTGCCAGCAGCGAAACAGGGGACGAGCAGTACTTC

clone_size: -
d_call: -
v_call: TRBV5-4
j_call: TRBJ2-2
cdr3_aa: CASSPQVIENTGELFF
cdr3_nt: TGTGCCAGCAGCCCCCAAGTAATCGAGAACACCGGGGAGCTGTTTTTT

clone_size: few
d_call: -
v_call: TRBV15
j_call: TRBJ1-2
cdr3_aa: CATSSPGLFDYGYTF
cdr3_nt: TGTGCCACCAGCAGTCCTGGACTCTTTGACTATGGCTACACCTTC

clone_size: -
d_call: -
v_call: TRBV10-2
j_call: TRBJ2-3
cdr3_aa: CASSWGEVDTQYF
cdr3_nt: TGCGCCAGCAGTTGGGGGGAGGTAGATACGCAGTATTTT

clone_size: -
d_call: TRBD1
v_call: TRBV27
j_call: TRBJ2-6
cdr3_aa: CASSPRDRTYSGANVLTF
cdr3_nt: TGTGCCAGCAGTCCCCGGGACAGGACATACTCTGGGGCCAACGTCCTGACTTTC

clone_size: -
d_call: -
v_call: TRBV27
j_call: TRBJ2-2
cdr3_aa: CASSPVLGELFF
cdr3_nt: TGTGCCAGCAGCCCCGTTTTAGGGGAGCTGTTTTTT

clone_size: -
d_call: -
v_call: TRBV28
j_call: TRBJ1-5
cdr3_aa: CASSLSPPPGRNQPQHF
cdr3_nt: TGTGCCAGCAGTTTGTCTCCACCCCCAGGGAGAAATCAGCCCCAGCATTTT

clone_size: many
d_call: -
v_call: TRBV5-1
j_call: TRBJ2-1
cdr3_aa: CASSLGQAYNEQFF
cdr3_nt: TGCGCCAGCAGCTTGGGACAAGCTTACAATGAGCAGTTCTTC

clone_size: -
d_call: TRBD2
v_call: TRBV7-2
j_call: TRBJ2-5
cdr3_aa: CASSSGTSGRAQQETQYF
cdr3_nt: TGTGCCAGCAGCTCCGGGACTAGCGGGAGGGCCCAGCAAGAGACCCAGTACTTC